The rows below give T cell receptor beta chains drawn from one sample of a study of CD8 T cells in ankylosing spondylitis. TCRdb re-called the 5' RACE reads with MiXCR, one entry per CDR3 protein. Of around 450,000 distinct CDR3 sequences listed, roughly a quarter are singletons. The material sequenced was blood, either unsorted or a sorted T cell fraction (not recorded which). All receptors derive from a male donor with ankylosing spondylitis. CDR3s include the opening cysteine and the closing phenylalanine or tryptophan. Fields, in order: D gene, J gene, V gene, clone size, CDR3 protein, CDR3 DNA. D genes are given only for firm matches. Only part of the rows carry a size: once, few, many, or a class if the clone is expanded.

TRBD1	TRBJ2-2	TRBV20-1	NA	CSATGGAFTGELFF	TGCAGTGCTACAGGGGGCGCATTTACCGGGGAGCTGTTTTTT
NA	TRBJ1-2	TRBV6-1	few	CASIPGTRDRGYTF	TGTGCCAGCATCCCAGGGACTCGGGATCGTGGCTACACCTTC
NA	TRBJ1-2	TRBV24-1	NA	CATSDPRRNYGYTF	TGTGCCACCAGTGACCCGCGAAGAAACTATGGCTACACCTTC
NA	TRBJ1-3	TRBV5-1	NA	CASSQTPAGASGNTIYF	TGCGCCAGCAGCCAGACCCCGGCGGGAGCCTCTGGAAACACCATATATTTT
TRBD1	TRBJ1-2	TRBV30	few	CAWIRGRVNGYTF	TGTGCCTGGATCAGGGGGCGAGTGAATGGCTACACCTTC
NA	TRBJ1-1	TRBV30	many	CAWTWEGEAFF	TGTGCCTGGACCTGGGAGGGTGAAGCTTTCTTT
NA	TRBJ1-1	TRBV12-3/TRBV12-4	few	CASSFVGGGPEAFF	TGTGCCAGCAGTTTTGTGGGGGGCGGACCTGAAGCTTTCTTT
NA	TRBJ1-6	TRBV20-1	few	CSASNGANSPLHF	TGCAGTGCTAGTAACGGGGCTAATTCACCCCTCCACTTT
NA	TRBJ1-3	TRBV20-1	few	CSARVQAGNTIYF	TGCAGTGCTAGAGTCCAGGCTGGAAACACCATATATTTT
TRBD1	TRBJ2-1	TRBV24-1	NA	CATSEPGQGTYNEQFF	TGTGCCACCAGTGAACCGGGACAGGGGACCTACAATGAGCAGTTCTTC
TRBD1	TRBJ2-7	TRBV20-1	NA	CSSQRTGGFYEQYF	TGCAGTTCGCAAAGGACAGGGGGCTTCTACGAGCAGTACTTC
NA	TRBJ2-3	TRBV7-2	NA	CASSRWTDTQYF	TGTGCCAGCAGCCGATGGACAGATACGCAGTATTTT
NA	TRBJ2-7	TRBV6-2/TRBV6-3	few	CASAVGAEQYF	TGTGCCAGCGCTGTGGGGGCCGAGCAGTACTTC
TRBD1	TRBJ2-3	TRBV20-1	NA	CSARIPTGAETDTQYF	TGCAGTGCTAGAATCCCGACAGGGGCCGAGACAGATACGCAGTATTTT
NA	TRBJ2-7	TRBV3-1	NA	CASSQSGRNEQYF	TGTGCCAGCAGCCAAAGTGGCAGGAACGAGCAGTACTTC
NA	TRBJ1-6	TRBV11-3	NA	CASSGVTYNSPLHF	TGTGCCAGCAGCGGGGTGACCTATAATTCACCCCTCCACTTT
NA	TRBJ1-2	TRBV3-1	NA	CASKPRGDGYTF	TGTGCCAGCAAGCCGCGGGGGGACGGCTACACCTTC